Each of the 10 T cell receptor beta chains below was sequenced from the same sample in a study of T cells after yellow fever vaccination. MiXCR was run by TCRdb on the 5' RACE reads, yielding one entry per CDR3 protein. Of 150,000 to 200,000 distinct CDR3 sequences listed, 5.5% to 7.5% are singletons. Sequencing was performed on CD4+ T cells sorted from PBMCs, taken on the day of the first yellow fever vaccination. Source of these receptors: a man younger than 35 who received the YFV17D yellow fever vaccine.

This clonotype was counted a few times. The V call is TRBV5-4, the J call TRBJ1-6; D remains unclear. The CDR3 runs to 14 residues. Germline V gene data show CDR1 as SGHNT and CDR2 as YYREEE (reference sequence). Trimming took off 2 bases at V and 5 bases at J, with 8 bases between the two ends. CDR3 sequence: CASSFNANNSPLHF. CDR3 nucleotides: TGTGCCAGCAGCTTCAATGCTAATAATTCACCCCTCCACTTT.

This clonotype was recorded at least ten times. The rearrangement joins TRBV7-2 to TRBJ1-5, with 8 bases lining up with TRBD1. CDR3 length: 16 amino acids. With 4 bases clipped from V and 3 bases from J, the junction kept 8 bases outside the gene matches. Germline CDR1 is SGHTA and CDR2 is FQGNSA. CDR3 amino acids: CASSSSDRDINQPQHF. Here the CDR3 DNA reads TGTGCCAGCAGCTCCTCGGACAGGGACATCAATCAGCCCCAGCATTTT.

The V gene is TRBV5-6, the J gene TRBJ2-2; the D is unclear. Trimming took 4 bases from V and 1 from J, leaving 11 bases between them. CDR1 SGHDT and CDR2 YYEEEE come from the germline V gene. There are 15 residues in the CDR3. The DNA of the CDR3 is TGTGCCAGCAGCCCGGAACTAAGGAACACCGGGGAGCTGTTTTTT. It encodes CASSPELRNTGELFF.

This clonotype was seen repeatedly, ten times or more. The chain is built from TRBV6-4 and TRBJ2-1; 7 positions agree with TRBD1. Germline trimming cut 6 bases from V and 8 bases from J; bases unmatched to any gene: 4. CDR1 and CDR2 (germline): MRHNA, SNTAGT. There are 12 residues in the CDR3. The CDR3 bases are TGTGCCAGCAGCAACAGGGGAGATGAGCAGTTCTTC. This encodes CASSNRGDEQFF.

This clonotype has a count of ten or more. The chain recombines TRBV7-2 with TRBJ1-3, with D perhaps TRBD1 (6 bases). Trimming cost V 3 bases and J 1 base, with 10 bases left between them. CDR3 length: 15 residues. Germline loops: CDR1 SGHTA, CDR2 FQGNSA. The CDR3 sequence is CASSFQGTSGNTIYF. The CDR3 DNA reads TGTGCCAGCAGCTTCCAGGGGACATCTGGAAACACCATATATTTT.

In its sample, this clonotype was seen many times. The chain has TRBV5-5 and TRBJ1-4; possible D gene TRBD1, 5 bases. Germline-derived CDR1 and CDR2 are SGHKS and YYEKEE (reference sequence). The CDR3 contains 15 residues. V dropped 3 bases and J dropped 8 bases, with 17 bases sitting between them. CDR3 in amino acids: CASSYPLAGSEKLFF. CDR3 sequence (DNA): TGTGCCAGCAGCTACCCCTTGGCAGGGTCCGAAAAACTGTTTTTT. The complete variable domain, with remaining parts taken from reference TRBV5-5 and TRBJ1-4, reads DAGVTQSPTHLIKTRGQQVTLRCSPISGHKSVSWYQQVLGQGPQFIFQYYEKEERGRGNFPDRFSARQFPNYSSELNVNALLLGDSALYLCASSYPLAGSEKLFFGSGTQLSVL.

V usage is TRBV5-4 and J usage is TRBJ2-5, with D uncertain. Germline V CDR1 and CDR2: SGHNT, YYREEE (reference sequence). With 7 bases removed from V and 5 bases from J, the gap between germline ends came to 12 bases. The CDR3 runs to 12 residues. The CDR3, as DNA: TGTGCCAGCCACCTCGGCGAGGAGACCCAGTACTTC. Its protein is CASHLGEETQYF.

This clonotype was counted at least ten times. V gene TRBV7-2 combines with J gene TRBJ2-5, with D perhaps TRBD1 or TRBD2 (6 bases each). The V and J ends lost 6 bases and 1 base respectively, with 9 bases between them. The CDR3 spans 13 residues. Germline values: CDR1 SGHTA, CDR2 FQGNSA. DNA for the CDR3: TGTGCCAGCAGGGAGGGGGGCCAAGAGACCCAGTACTTC. Protein product: CASREGGQETQYF.

There are a few counts of this clonotype. The V and J genes are TRBV7-2 and TRBJ2-3; TRBD2 agrees at 7 bases. V gave up 5 bases and J gave up 0 bases; unmatched junction bases: 8. CDR3 length equals 16 residues. Germline CDR1 and CDR2: SGHTA and FQGNSA. The CDR3 is CASSPWGGDSTDTQYF. As DNA, the CDR3 is TGTGCCAGCAGCCCCTGGGGGGGGGATAGCACAGATACGCAGTATTTT.

This clonotype has just a few counts. The genes are TRBV10-1 and TRBJ2-5; possible D gene TRBD2, 5 bases. Germline V gives CDR1 WNHNN, CDR2 SYGVQD (reference sequence). The CDR3 length is 13 residues. Trimming pared 0 bases from V and 7 bases from J, leaving 9 bases between. CDR3 in DNA: TGCGCCAGCAGTGAGTCGGGAGTAGGGACCCAGTACTTC. This codes for CASSESGVGTQYF.